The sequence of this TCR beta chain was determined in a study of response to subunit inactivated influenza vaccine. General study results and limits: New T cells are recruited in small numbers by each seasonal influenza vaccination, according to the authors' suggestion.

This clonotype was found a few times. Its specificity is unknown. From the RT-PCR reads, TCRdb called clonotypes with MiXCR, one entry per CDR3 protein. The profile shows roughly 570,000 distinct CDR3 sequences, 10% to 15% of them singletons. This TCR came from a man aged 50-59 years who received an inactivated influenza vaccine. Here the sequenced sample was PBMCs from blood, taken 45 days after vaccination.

CDR3 bases: TGCAGTGCTAGAGATATCCGACAGGGGTCCCGTGTGCCCTCTGGGGAGCAGTACTTC. Protein product: CSARDIRQGSRVPSGEQYF. The chain joins TRBV20-1 to TRBJ2-7; 8 bases are shared with TRBD1. J gave up 7 bases and V 0 bases, and 23 bases lay outside the gene matches. CDR1 and CDR2 (germline): DFQATT, SNEGSKA (reference sequence). The CDR3 spans 19 residues.